The 11 T cell receptor beta chains below all came from one sample that was sequenced in a study of blood T cell repertoires in COVID-19. Some clones are missing from TCRdb's copy, which holds only in-frame ones; the method was immunoSEQ multiplex PCR. The data contain approximately 170,000 clones, around 82% of them singletons. Sequencing was done on a sample of peripheral blood. Receptors were obtained from a man aged 55-75 years who had recovered from COVID-19.

V is TRBV5-6 and J is TRBJ1-2; TRBD1 agrees at 7 bases. The CDR3 covers 16 residues. From germline, CDR1 is SGHDT and CDR2 YYEEEE. The J segment lost 2 bases and the V segment lost 4 bases, leaving 11 bases of the junction unmatched. The CDR3 here is CASSLRGQRYNYGYTF. CDR3 nucleotides: TGTGCCAGCAGCCTACGGGGACAGAGGTACAACTATGGCTACACCTTC.

This chain connects TRBV2 to TRBJ2-7; D may be TRBD1 (6 bases). Trimming removed 4 bases from V and 4 bases from J, with 17 bases in between. There are 15 residues in the CDR3. CDR1 and CDR2 from the germline V gene are SNHLY and FYNNEI. DNA of the CDR3: TGTGCCAGCAGTGTCCAGAGAGGGGGTTTTTACGAGCAGTACTTC. Its translation: CASSVQRGGFYEQYF. The full variable domain, rest sourced from reference TRBV2 and TRBJ2-7, is EPEVTQTPSHQVTQMGQEVILRCVPISNHLYFYWYRQILGQKVEFLVSFYNNEISEKSEIFDDQFSVERPDGSNFTLKIRSTKLEDSAMYFCASSVQRGGFYEQYFGPGTRLTVT.

The V gene is TRBV7-2, the J gene TRBJ1-6, with D possibly matching TRBD1 (6 bases). This CDR3 is 15 amino acids long. The germline V and J ends were trimmed by 7 bases and 14 bases, with 24 bases remaining between them. CDR1 SGHTA and CDR2 FQGNSA come from the germline V gene. The CDR3, as DNA: TGTGCCAGCACCATGACGCAGGGGTCGCGCCCAGCCCTCCACTTT. Its translation is CASTMTQGSRPALHF. The whole variable domain, remainder taken from reference TRBV7-2 and TRBJ1-6, is GAGVSQSPSNKVTEKGKDVELRCDPISGHTALYWYRQSLGQGLEFLIYFQGNSAPDKSGLPSDRFSAERTGGSVSTLTIQRTQQEDSAVYLCASTMTQGSRPALHFGNGTRLTVT.

The genes are TRBV9 and TRBJ2-3; TRBD2 matches 9 bases. CDR3 length equals 17 residues. Germline V gives CDR1 SGDLS, CDR2 YYNGEE. J lost 6 bases, V lost 3 bases, and 14 bases had no gene match. The CDR3 here is CASSGGLGGGAFDTQYF. In nucleotides, the CDR3 is TGTGCCAGCAGCGGAGGTCTCGGCGGGGGGGCCTTCGATACGCAGTATTTT.

The V gene is TRBV29-1, the J gene TRBJ1-2, with D possibly TRBD1 on 6 matching bases. Germline assignment: CDR1 SQVTM and CDR2 ANQGSEA. V shed 7 bases and J shed 6 bases, with 12 bases lying between them. The CDR3 has 11 amino acids. The CDR3 DNA follows: TGCAGCGCCGCCGGGACAAATGGCTACACCTTC. It translates to CSAAGTNGYTF.

The rearrangement links TRBV7-2 to TRBJ1-1; D ambiguous. Germline V CDR1 and CDR2: SGHTA, FQGNSA. The ends were cut back, 5 bases at V and 4 bases at J, with 17 bases in the middle. The CDR3 runs 15 residues. The CDR3 protein is CASSKKGSGSTEAFF. The CDR3 region has the DNA TGTGCCAGCAGCAAAAAAGGATCTGGGAGCACTGAAGCTTTCTTT.

The chain links TRBV4-3 to TRBJ2-2, with 9 bases aligning to TRBD1. Germline values: CDR1 LGHNA, CDR2 YSLEER. The CDR3 sequence is 18 residues long. With 3 bases clipped from V and 7 bases from J, the junction kept 15 bases outside the gene matches. The CDR3 here is CASSHNLLRTGDVGELFF. The CDR3 nucleotides are TGCGCCAGCAGCCATAACCTCTTACGGACAGGGGACGTCGGGGAGCTGTTTTTT.

This clone appeared many times. The chain recombines TRBV6-2 or TRBV6-3 with TRBJ1-2; D unresolved. Germline assignment: CDR1 MNHEY and CDR2 SVGEGT. With 4 bases removed from V and 3 bases from J, the gap between germline ends came to 15 bases. The CDR3 length is 15 residues. CDR3 coding DNA: TGTGCCAGCAGTTCACCCCGGGTTATGGACTATGGCTACACCTTC. Translated: CASSSPRVMDYGYTF.

The count of this clone is one. This sequence joins TRBV5-6 and TRBJ2-7, with a possible D match to TRBD1 (6 bases). The germline CDR1 and CDR2 sequences are SGHDT and YYEEEE. This CDR3 contains 12 residues. The V end was cut by 0 bases, the J end by 13 bases, with 14 bases between. The DNA of the CDR3 is TGTGCCAGCAGCTTGGAAGGGACATACGCTTACTTC. This gives the protein CASSLEGTYAYF.

V is TRBV7-2 and J is TRBJ1-6, with D unclear. CDR3 size: 15 residues. Trimming removed 5 bases at V and 9 bases at J, with 17 bases between. CDR1 and CDR2 (germline): SGHTA, FQGNSA. The CDR3 coding sequence is TGTGCCAGCAGCGGATGGTACGGGGAAGGTTCACCCCTCCACTTT. Protein product: CASSGWYGEGSPLHF.

J is TRBJ1-5 and V is TRBV7-2; D may be TRBD1 (6 bases). Trimming took 4 bases from V and 3 from J, leaving 7 bases between them. The CDR3 sequence is 13 residues long. The V gene's germline CDR1 is SGHTA and CDR2 FQGNSA. CDR3 DNA: TGTGCCAGCAGCTGGACAGCCAATCAGCCCCAGCATTTT. Translating gives CASSWTANQPQHF.